The rows below give T cell receptor beta chains drawn from one sample of a study of shared clonotypes between healthy human individuals. Using immunoSEQ multiplex PCR, the repertoire was profiled, and TCRdb retains in-frame clones only, with some absent. This sample has 800,000 to 950,000 clones, with 90% to 97% found just once. The specimen sequenced was naive CD8+ T cells sorted from blood. The receptors derive from a man younger than 45 in good health. Both conserved end residues are part of each CDR3. Fields, in order: CDR3 length, clone size, D gene, V gene, J gene, CDR3 DNA, CDR3 protein. A D gene is named only where the DNA matches it firmly. The size entry is marked missing in some rows and otherwise reads once, few, many or a size class.

16,NA,NA,TRBV7-9,TRBJ2-2,TGTGCCAGCAGCCTCCCGGGGGGCACGAACACCGGGGAGCTGTTTTTT,CASSLPGGTNTGELFF
18,NA,TRBD1,TRBV5-6,TRBJ1-5,TGTGCCAGCAGCTTGGGGGGAACAGGGGTGGACAGCAATCAGCCCCAGCATTTT,CASSLGGTGVDSNQPQHF
13,NA,NA,TRBV5-4,TRBJ2-7,TGTGCCAGCAGCTTGCACAGGGTTTACGAGCAGTACTTC,CASSLHRVYEQYF
12,NA,TRBD1,TRBV29-1,TRBJ1-2,TGCAGCGTTGAGGACAGGTCTATTGGCTACACCTTC,CSVEDRSIGYTF
15,NA,TRBD1,TRBV19,TRBJ1-5,TGTGCCAGTAGTATAGGTCAGGGGGGCAATCAGCCCCAGCATTTT,CASSIGQGGNQPQHF
12,NA,TRBD1,TRBV11-2,TRBJ1-2,TGTGCCAGCACGGTGGGACAGCATAGCTACACCTTC,CASTVGQHSYTF
13,NA,NA,TRBV9,TRBJ2-7,TGTGCCAGCAGCCCCCAGGTGGGTTACGAGCAGTACTTC,CASSPQVGYEQYF
15,NA,TRBD2,TRBV15,TRBJ2-7,TGTGCCACCAGCAGAGATGGTCTAGCGGGAGTCGAGCAGTACTTC,CATSRDGLAGVEQYF
19,NA,TRBD1,TRBV5-5,TRBJ1-2,TGTGCCAGCAGCTTACTGATAACCGGGACAGGGGGTCGGGACTATGGCTACACCTTC,CASSLLITGTGGRDYGYTF
14,NA,NA,TRBV27,TRBJ1-2,TGTGCCAGCAGTCACTCGGGGGCGAACTATGGCTACACCTTC,CASSHSGANYGYTF
15,NA,TRBD2,TRBV12-5,TRBJ2-1,TGTGCTAGTAGAACGGGCGGGAGCTCCTACAATGAGCAGTTCTTC,CASRTGGSSYNEQFF
11,NA,NA,TRBV12-5,TRBJ2-1,TGTGCTAGTGGTTTGGTAGGTGAGCAGTTCTTC,CASGLVGEQFF
14,once,NA,TRBV7-6,TRBJ2-5,TGTGCCAGCAGCTTATCTACGGTGAGGGAGACCCAGTACTTC,CASSLSTVRETQYF
16,few,TRBD1,TRBV11-2,TRBJ2-1,TGTGCCAGCAGCCCACAGGGGGCGCGGGCTTACAATGAGCAGTTCTTC,CASSPQGARAYNEQFF
14,NA,NA,TRBV5-1,TRBJ1-1,TGCGCCAGCAGCTCGACAGACATGAACACTGAAGCTTTCTTT,CASSSTDMNTEAFF
11,once,NA,TRBV4-2,TRBJ2-7,TGTGCCAGCAGCCACGGGGGCGAGCAGTACTTC,CASSHGGEQYF